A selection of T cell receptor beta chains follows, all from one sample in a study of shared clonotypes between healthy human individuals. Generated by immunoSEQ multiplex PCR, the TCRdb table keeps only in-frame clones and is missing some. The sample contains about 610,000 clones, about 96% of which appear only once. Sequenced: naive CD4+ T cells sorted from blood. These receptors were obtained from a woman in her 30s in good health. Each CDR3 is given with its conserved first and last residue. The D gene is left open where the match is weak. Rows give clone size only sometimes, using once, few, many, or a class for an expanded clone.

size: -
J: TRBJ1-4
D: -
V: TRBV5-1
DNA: TGCGCCAGCAGCTTTAGGGGGGCCCTTAATGAAAAACTGTTTTTT
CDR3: CASSFRGALNEKLFF

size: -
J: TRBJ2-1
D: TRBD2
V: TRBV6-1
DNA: TGTGCCAGCAGTCAAGGACTAGCGCCCTCCTACAATGAGCAGTTCTTC
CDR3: CASSQGLAPSYNEQFF

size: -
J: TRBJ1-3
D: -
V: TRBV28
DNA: TGTGCCAGCAGACAGGGATCTCCTGGAAACACCATATATTTT
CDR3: CASRQGSPGNTIYF

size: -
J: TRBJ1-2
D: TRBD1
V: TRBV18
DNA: TGTGCCAGCTCACCACCTGGGTGGCAGGGGGATTTTTATGGCTACACCTTC
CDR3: CASSPPGWQGDFYGYTF

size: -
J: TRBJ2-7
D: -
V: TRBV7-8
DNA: TGTGCCAGCAGCCCAGAGCGAAGCGGCTCCTACGAGCAGTACTTC
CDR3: CASSPERSGSYEQYF

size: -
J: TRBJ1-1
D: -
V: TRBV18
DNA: TGTGCCAGCTCACCTTCGAGACACTCGAACACTGAAGCTTTCTTT
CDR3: CASSPSRHSNTEAFF

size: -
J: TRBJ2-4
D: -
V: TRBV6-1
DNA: TGTGCCAGCAGTGAAGCAGGGGGAAAAGCCAAAAACATTCAGTACTTC
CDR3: CASSEAGGKAKNIQYF

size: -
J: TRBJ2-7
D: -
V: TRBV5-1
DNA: TGCGCCAGCAGCCCCCCCGGGAGTAGCCACGAGCAGTACTTC
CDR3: CASSPPGSSHEQYF

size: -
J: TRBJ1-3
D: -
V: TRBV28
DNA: TGTGCCAGCAGGGGGGGCTTCTTCGCTGGAAACACCATATATTTT
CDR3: CASRGGFFAGNTIYF

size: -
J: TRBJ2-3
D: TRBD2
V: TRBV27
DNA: TGTGCCAGCAGTAAGAGAGCGGGAGGGCCTACAGATACGCAGTATTTT
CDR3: CASSKRAGGPTDTQYF

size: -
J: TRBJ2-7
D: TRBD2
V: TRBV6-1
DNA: TGTGCCAGCAGAGGAAGACTAGCGTCTGACTACGAGCAGTACTTC
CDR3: CASRGRLASDYEQYF

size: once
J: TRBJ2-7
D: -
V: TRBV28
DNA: TGTGCCAGCAGTTTCCAGTGGGGAAGCTCCTACGAGCAGTACTTC
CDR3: CASSFQWGSSYEQYF

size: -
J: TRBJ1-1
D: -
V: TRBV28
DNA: TGTGCCAGCAGTTTACGAGGGACTGAAGCTTTCTTT
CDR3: CASSLRGTEAFF

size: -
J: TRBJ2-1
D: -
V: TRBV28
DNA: TGTGCCAGCACCTTCCCCGGAGGGACTGACTCCTACAATGAGCAGTTCTTC
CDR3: CASTFPGGTDSYNEQFF

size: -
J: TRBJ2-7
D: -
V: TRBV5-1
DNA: TGCGCCAGCAGCTCCCGTACCGACCGGGACGCCGGGAGACAGTACTTC
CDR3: CASSSRTDRDAGRQYF

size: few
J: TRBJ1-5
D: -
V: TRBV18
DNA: TGTGCCAGCTCCCCCGGGAGTCAGCCCCAGCATTTT
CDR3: CASSPGSQPQHF

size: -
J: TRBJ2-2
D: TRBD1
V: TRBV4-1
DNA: TGCGCCAGCAGTCCCTTCGGTTCAACAGGGGGGAACACCGGGGAGCTGTTTTTT
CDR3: CASSPFGSTGGNTGELFF

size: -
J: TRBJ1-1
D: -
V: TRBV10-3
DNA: TGTGCCATCCGGAAGGCGGTGAACACTGAAGCTTTCTTT
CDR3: CAIRKAVNTEAFF

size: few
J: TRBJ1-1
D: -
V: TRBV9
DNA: TGTGCCAGCAGCGTAGCTCTGAACACTGAAGCTTTCTTT
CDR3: CASSVALNTEAFF

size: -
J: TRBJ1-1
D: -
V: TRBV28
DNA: TGTGCCAGCAGGAATGGGGGCGCGAACACTGAAGCTTTCTTT
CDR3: CASRNGGANTEAFF

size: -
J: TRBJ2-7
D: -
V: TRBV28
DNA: TGTGCCAGCAGTTTAAGAGGCCCGTCCTACGAGCAGTACTTC
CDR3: CASSLRGPSYEQYF

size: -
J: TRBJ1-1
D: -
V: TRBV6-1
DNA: TGTGCCAGCAGGCAGGGTGTGGACACTGAAGCTTTCTTT
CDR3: CASRQGVDTEAFF